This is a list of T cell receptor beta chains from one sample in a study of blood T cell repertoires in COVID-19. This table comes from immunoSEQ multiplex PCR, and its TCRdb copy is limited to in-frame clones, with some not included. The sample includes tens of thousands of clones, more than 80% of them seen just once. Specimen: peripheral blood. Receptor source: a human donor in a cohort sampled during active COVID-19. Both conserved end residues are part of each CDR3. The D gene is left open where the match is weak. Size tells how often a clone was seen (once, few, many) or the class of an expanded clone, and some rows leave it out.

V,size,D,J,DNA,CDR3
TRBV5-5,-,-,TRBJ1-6,TGTGCCAGCAGCTTGGGGCCGCCCTTCTATAATTCACCCCTCCACTTT,CASSLGPPFYNSPLHF
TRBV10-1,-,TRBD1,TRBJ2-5,TGCGCCAGCAGTGTCCGGACAGGGGGCCAAGAGACCCAGTACTTC,CASSVRTGGQETQYF
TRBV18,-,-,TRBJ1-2,TGTGCCAGCTCACCCTGGACAAAGGGTAGGAGTGAGGTTCACTTC,CASSPWTKGRSEVHF
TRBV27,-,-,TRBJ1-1,TGTGCCAGCCGTTCGCGGGGGAACACTGAAGCTTTCTTT,CASRSRGNTEAFF
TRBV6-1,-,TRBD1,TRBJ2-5,TGTGCCAGCAGTGAAGGGAGGCTGGCAGGGGGTTTTGAGACCCAGTACTTC,CASSEGRLAGGFETQYF
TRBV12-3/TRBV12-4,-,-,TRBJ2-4,TGTGCCAGCAGTTTCATCGGGGAAAACATTCAGTACTTC,CASSFIGENIQYF
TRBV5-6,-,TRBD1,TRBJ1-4,TGTGCCAGCAGCTTGGTGGGACAGTCTAATGAAAAACTGTTTTTT,CASSLVGQSNEKLFF
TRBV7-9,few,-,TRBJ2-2,TGTGCCAGCAGCTGGGGGGCCGGGGAGCTGTTTTTT,CASSWGAGELFF
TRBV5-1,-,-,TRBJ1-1,TGCGCCAGCAGCTCCGGAGGGGTGAACACTGAAGCTTTCTTT,CASSSGGVNTEAFF
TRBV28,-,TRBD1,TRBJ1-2,TGTGCCAGCAGTCCCACGACAGGGGCCTATGGCTACACCTTC,CASSPTTGAYGYTF
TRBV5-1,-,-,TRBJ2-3,TGCGCCAGCAGCTCACAGGGATACGATACGCAGTATTTT,CASSSQGYDTQYF
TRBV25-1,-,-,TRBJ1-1,TGTGCCAGCAGTGAATCGGGAACCCCAGGGAACACTGAAGCTTTCTTT,CASSESGTPGNTEAFF
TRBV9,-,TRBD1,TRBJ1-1,TGTGCCAGCAGCGGGCGGACAGGGGTGGGTGAAGCTTTCTTT,CASSGRTGVGEAFF
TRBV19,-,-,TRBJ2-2,TGTGCCAGTAGTATTTATGGCCATAACACCGGGGAGCTGTTTTTT,CASSIYGHNTGELFF
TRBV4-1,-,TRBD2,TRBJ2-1,TGCGCCAGCAGCCAAGTAGGGGGAGGGACTTTAGCGGGAGGGCCCTACAATGAGCAGTTCTTC,CASSQVGGGTLAGGPYNEQFF
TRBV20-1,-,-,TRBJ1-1,TGCAGTGCTAGACCGGAGGGGGGGGCTTTCTTT,CSARPEGGAFF
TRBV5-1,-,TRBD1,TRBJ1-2,TGCGCCAGCAGTCAGGGGGCATCTAACAAGGGCTACACCTTC,CASSQGASNKGYTF
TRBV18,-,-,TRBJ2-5,TGTGCCAGCTCACCACCGATGAACAGGCAAGAGACCCAGTACTTC,CASSPPMNRQETQYF
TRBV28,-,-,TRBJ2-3,TGTGCCAGCAGTCCTCGGGGTTATGGCACAGATACGCAGTATTTT,CASSPRGYGTDTQYF
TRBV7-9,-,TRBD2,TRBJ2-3,TGTGCCAGCAGCTACCCGGGGGGGGATACGCAGTATTTT,CASSYPGGDTQYF
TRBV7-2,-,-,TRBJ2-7,TGTGCCAGCAGTGGCAGGGGGGACGAGCAGTACTTC,CASSGRGDEQYF
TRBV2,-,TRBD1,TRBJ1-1,TGTGCCTGTACAGGGGGCTTAGGCACTGAAGCTTTCTTT,CACTGGLGTEAFF
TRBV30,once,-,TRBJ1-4,TGTGCCTGGAGTGAACAGGGCTTAACTAATGAAAAACTGTTTTTT,CAWSEQGLTNEKLFF
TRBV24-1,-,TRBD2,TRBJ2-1,TGTGCCACCAGTGGGTTAGCGGGAGGGTACAATGAGCAGTTCTTC,CATSGLAGGYNEQFF
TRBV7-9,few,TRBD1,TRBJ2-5,TGTGCCAGCAGCTTAGGGGACAGGTTAGGTAAAGAGACCCAGTACTTC,CASSLGDRLGKETQYF
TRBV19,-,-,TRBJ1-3,TGTGCCAGTACTACGGAGTCCTCTGGAAACACCATATATTTT,CASTTESSGNTIYF
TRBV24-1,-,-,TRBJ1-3,TGTGCCCCACGGGTCGACACCATATATTTT,CAPRVDTIYF